This entry lists 5 T cell receptor beta chains sequenced from one sample in a study of response to subunit inactivated influenza vaccine (dated by TCRdb to the late 2010s). The method behind the library was RT-PCR. The instrument was an Illumina HiSeq 2500. TCRdb cleaned the public reads at Q25 with fastp, built clones with MiXCR and kept in-frame beta chains. A single entry per CDR3 protein holds the most common genes and DNA from its merged rows. The sample table holds 400,000 to 650,000 distinct CDR3 sequences, of which approximately 7.7% were seen once. The ten largest make up 13% of the sample. This specimen was PBMCs from blood, taken around 2 years after vaccination. The origin of the receptors is a man between 50 and 69 years old who received an inactivated influenza vaccine. Donor details come from another sample of the same person, matched by shared clones.

This clonotype has only a few counts. The chain couples TRBV12-3 or TRBV12-4 to TRBJ2-5, with D maybe TRBD1 (6 bases). The ends were cut back, 4 bases at V and 1 base at J, with 10 bases in the middle. There are 14 residues in the CDR3. The CDR3 protein is CASSSPGVQETQYF. The CDR3 bases are TGTGCCAGCAGTTCTCCAGGGGTCCAAGAGACCCAGTACTTC.

V usage is TRBV6-1 and J usage is TRBJ2-7, with D perhaps TRBD1 (6 bases). The germline CDR1 and CDR2 sequences are MNHNS and SASEGT. The CDR3 has 17 residues. Trimming took 5 bases from V and 3 from J, leaving 23 bases between them. CDR3 sequence: CASSIRQAPLGHYEQYF. CDR3 DNA: TGTGCCAGCAGTATAAGACAGGCCCCCCTTGGTCACTACGAGCAGTACTTC.

V and J are TRBV28 and TRBJ2-2, with 14 bases aligning to TRBD2. J lost 6 bases, V lost 11 bases, and 11 bases had no gene match. Germline V gene lookup returns CDR1 MDHEN and CDR2 SYDVKM. The CDR3 is 16 amino acids. The CDR3 region has the DNA TGTGCCGCCCTGACTAGCGGGAGGGCCAATGCCGGGGAGCTGTTTTTT. Translated, it gives CAALTSGRANAGELFF. Together with reference TRBV28 and TRBJ2-2, the CDR3 gives the full variable domain: DVKVTQSSRYLVKRTGEKVFLECVQDMDHENMFWYRQDPGLGLRLIYFSYDVKMKEKGDIPEGYSVSREKKERFSLILESASTNQTSMYLCAALTSGRANAGELFFGEGSRLTVL.

This clonotype has just a few counts. The chain couples TRBV24-1 to TRBJ2-3, with D uncertain. Trimming pared 1 base from V and 3 bases from J, leaving 7 bases between. Germline CDR1 is KGHDR and CDR2 is SFDVKD. The CDR3 spans 14 residues. Here the CDR3 DNA reads TGTGCCACCAGTGATTTTACCCGGACAGATACGCAGTATTTT. It translates to CATSDFTRTDTQYF.

The genes are TRBV27 and TRBJ2-5; D not resolved. Germline V gives CDR1 MNHEY, CDR2 SMNVEV (reference sequence). The CDR3 runs to 15 residues. V lost 5 bases, J lost 0 bases, and 13 bases lay in between. This chain's CDR3 is CASSRTDLYQETQYF. CDR3 nucleotides: TGTGCCAGCAGTCGGACGGATCTATACCAAGAGACCCAGTACTTC.